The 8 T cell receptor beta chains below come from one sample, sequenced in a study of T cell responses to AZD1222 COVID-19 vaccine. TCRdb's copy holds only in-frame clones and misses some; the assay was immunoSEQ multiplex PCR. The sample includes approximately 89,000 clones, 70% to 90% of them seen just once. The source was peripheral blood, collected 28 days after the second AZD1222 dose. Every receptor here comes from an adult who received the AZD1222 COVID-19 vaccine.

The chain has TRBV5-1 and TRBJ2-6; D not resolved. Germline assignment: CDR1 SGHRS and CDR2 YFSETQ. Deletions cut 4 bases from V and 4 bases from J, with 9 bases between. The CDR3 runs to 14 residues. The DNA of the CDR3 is TGCGCCAGCAGCGCAAACGGGGGGGCCAACGTCCTGACTTTC. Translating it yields CASSANGGANVLTF.

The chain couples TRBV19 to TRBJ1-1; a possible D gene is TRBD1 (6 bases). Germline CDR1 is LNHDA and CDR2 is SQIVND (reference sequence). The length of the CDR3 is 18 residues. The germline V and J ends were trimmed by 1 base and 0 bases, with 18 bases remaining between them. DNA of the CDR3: TGTGCCAGTAGTATAGGTCGGGGGCAGGGAATGTTGAACACTGAAGCTTTCTTT. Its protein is CASSIGRGQGMLNTEAFF.

In DNA form, the CDR3 reads TGCGCCAGCAGCTCGGGATCGCCGGGATTTGAAAAACTGTTTTTT. Amino acids: CASSSGSPGFEKLFF. The V and J genes are TRBV5-1 and TRBJ1-4; D call uncertain. This CDR3 contains 15 residues. The germline V gene encodes CDR1 SGHRS and CDR2 YFSETQ. V dropped 3 bases and J dropped 7 bases, with 16 bases sitting between them.

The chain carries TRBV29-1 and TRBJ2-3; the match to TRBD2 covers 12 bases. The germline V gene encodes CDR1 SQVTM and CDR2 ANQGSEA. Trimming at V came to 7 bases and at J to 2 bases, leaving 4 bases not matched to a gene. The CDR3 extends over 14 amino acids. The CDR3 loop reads CSGRLAGVTDTQYF. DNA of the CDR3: TGCAGCGGCCGACTAGCGGGGGTCACAGATACGCAGTATTTT.

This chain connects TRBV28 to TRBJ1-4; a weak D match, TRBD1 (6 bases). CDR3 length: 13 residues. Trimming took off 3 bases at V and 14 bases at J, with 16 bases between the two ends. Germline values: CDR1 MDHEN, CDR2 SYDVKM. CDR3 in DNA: TGTGCCAGCAGTTTGGGTGGGGGGCGAGGGCTGTTTTTT. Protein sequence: CASSLGGGRGLFF.

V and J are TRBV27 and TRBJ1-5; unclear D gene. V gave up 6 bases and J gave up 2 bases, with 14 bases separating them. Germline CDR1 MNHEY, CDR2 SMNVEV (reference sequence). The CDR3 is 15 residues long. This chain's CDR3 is CASRPGVAGNQPQHF. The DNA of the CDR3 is TGTGCCAGCAGACCCGGGGTAGCTGGCAATCAGCCCCAGCATTTT.

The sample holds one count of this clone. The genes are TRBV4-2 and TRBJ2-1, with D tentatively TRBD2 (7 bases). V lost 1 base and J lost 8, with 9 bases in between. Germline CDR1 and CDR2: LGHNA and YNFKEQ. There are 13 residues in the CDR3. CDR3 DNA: TGTGCCAGCAGCCAAGGGGGGGGCGATGAGCAGTTCTTC. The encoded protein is CASSQGGGDEQFF.

The CDR3 DNA is TGCGCCAGCAGGTCATTTCAGGCAGACACAGATACGCAGTATTTT. This codes for CASRSFQADTDTQYF. The chain joins TRBV5-1 to TRBJ2-3; D is ambiguous. The germline V and J ends were trimmed by 5 bases and 2 bases, with 15 bases remaining between them. The CDR3 runs to 15 residues. Germline CDR1 is SGHRS and CDR2 is YFSETQ. The full variable domain, its missing parts supplied by reference TRBV5-1 and TRBJ2-3, is KAGVTQTPRYLIKTRGQQVTLSCSPISGHRSVSWYQQTPGQGLQFLFEYFSETQRNKGNFPGRFSGRQFSNSRSEMNVSTLELGDSALYLCASRSFQADTDTQYFGPGTRLTVL.